This T cell receptor (beta chain) was observed in a study of siplizumab effects on memory and regulatory T cells. Turning to this clone: The antigen remains unidentified.

TCRdb's copy holds only in-frame clones and misses some; the assay was immunoSEQ multiplex PCR. This table holds more than 60,000 clones, 93% found once. Germline CDR1 LNHDA, CDR2 SQIVND (reference sequence). This CDR3 comprises 14 residues. V lost 7 bases, J lost 2 bases, and 12 bases lay in between. Whole-study results and caveats: The Treg-derived share of mappable alloreactive CD4+ clones averaged roughly 69% with siplizumab and 25% to 30% in controls. Confirmation that proliferating Tregs from siplizumab cultures had suppressive function was not obtained. Alloreactive sequences whose origin lay in unstimulated CD4+ memory cells were significantly reduced by siplizumab.

This sequence joins TRBV19 and TRBJ2-1; the D gene is possibly TRBD2 (6 bases). This TCR derives from a human donor in good health. The specimen was CD8+ T cells sorted from blood. CDR3 region: CASKAGPTYNEQFF. The CDR3 DNA follows: TGTGCCAGTAAGGCGGGGCCGACCTACAATGAGCAGTTCTTC.